This T cell receptor (beta chain) was documented in a study of regulatory T cells in long-lasting Graves disease. Study observations and caveats: New patients shared some 890 public clonotypes, fewer than the approximately 2,500 shared by persistent patients. TRBV28, TRBJ1-2 and TRBJ2-5 emerged as the favored segments in persistent disease.

Time point here: persistent/refractory GD, antithyroid drugs over 5 years with positive TRAb. Preparation of the TCR library used RNA extracted from PBMCs. The CDR3 covers 13 residues. Per germline, CDR1 LNHDA and CDR2 SQIVND (reference sequence). Trimming pared 5 bases from V and 5 bases from J, leaving 13 bases between. Worth noting for this clonotype: Its target is not known.

TCR beta libraries were built with iRepertoire HTBI primers and Arm-PCR of CDR3 regions. Per the original methods: In the combined samples, 62 TRBV and more than twelve TRBJ segments were identified. TCRdb reprocessed the multiplex PCR reads with MiXCR, giving one entry per CDR3 protein. TCRdb's processing, not the study's, gives the V and J calls here. The sample has 300,000 to 350,000 distinct CDR3 sequences, around 20% seen once. The chain has TRBV19 and TRBJ2-7; D is ambiguous. The sequencing used peripheral blood mononuclear cells (PBMCs), collected when the disease was refractory, from a patient treated with antithyroid drugs. This TCR came from a female donor with Graves disease. The CDR3 sequence: CASSALATNEQYF. As DNA, the CDR3 is TGTGCCAGTAGTGCCCTGGCAACTAACGAGCAGTACTTC. Filled out from reference TRBV19 and TRBJ2-7, the complete variable domain reads DGGITQSPKYLFRKEGQNVTLSCEQNLNHDAMYWYRQDPGQGLRLIYYSQIVNDFQKGDIAEGYSVSREKKESFPLTVTSAQKNPTAFYLCASSALATNEQYFGPGTRLTVT.